This TCR beta chain stems from a study of blood T cell repertoires in COVID-19. Study context: The study drew acute and convalescent COVID-19 samples from the United States, Italy and Spain. Nucleic acid was either cDNA or gDNA, and it came from T cells, B-cell-depleted T cells, or PBMCs.

Trimming took off 5 bases at V and 5 bases at J, with 10 bases between the two ends. The CDR3 runs 12 residues. CDR1 SGHRS and CDR2 YFSETQ come from the germline V gene. As originally analysed: Quantification of nucleated cells was approximated via reference gene primer amplification. TCRdb keeps only in-frame clones here, not all; method: immunoSEQ multiplex PCR. Clonal size and the V and J genes are those of that table, whereas D and trimming came from the DNA. The sample holds about 300,000 clones; around 83% are singletons and the top ten take approximately 1.3%. The rearrangement uses TRBV5-1 and TRBJ1-1; tentatively, D is TRBD1 (6 bases). The specimen was peripheral blood. The origin of this receptor is a woman aged 45 to 65 with acute or convalescent COVID-19. CDR3 DNA: TGCGCCAGCAGACAGGGTACGACTGAAGCTTTCTTT. Translating it yields CASRQGTTEAFF.